This TCR beta chain derives from a study of T cell responses to AZD1222 COVID-19 vaccine. Whole-study findings and limits: Two AZD1222 doses significantly raised spike-specific TCR breadth and depth over controls. Baseline serostatus was positive in only a handful of AZD1222 recipients. Spike-wide coverage was observed for vaccine-associated CD4 TCRs, with dominant responses at 160-218 and 743-854.

Trimming took 1 base from V and 3 from J; bases not matched to a gene: 6. This CDR3 is 16 amino acids long. The germline CDR1 and CDR2 sequences are SGHDN and FVKESK. There are a few counts of this clone. What it recognizes is unknown. Assay used: immunoSEQ multiplex PCR; TCRdb lists only in-frame clones, some missing. The sample shows tens of thousands of clones, around 82% of them seen only once. This receptor was obtained from an adult in good health. The rearrangement joins TRBV14 to TRBJ1-3; 7 bases fit TRBD1. Sequenced material: peripheral blood, taken on day 0 of AZD1222 vaccination. The CDR3 spells CASSQVVNRGGNTIYF. DNA of the CDR3: TGTGCCAGCAGCCAAGTAGTTAACAGGGGTGGAAACACCATATATTTT. The full variable domain, in which reference TRBV14 and TRBJ1-3 provide the parts outside the CDR3, is EAGVTQFPSHSVIEKGQTVTLRCDPISGHDNLYWYRRVMGKEIKFLLHFVKESKQDESGMPNNRFLAERTGGTYSTLKVQPAELEDSGVYFCASSQVVNRGGNTIYFGEGSWLTVV.